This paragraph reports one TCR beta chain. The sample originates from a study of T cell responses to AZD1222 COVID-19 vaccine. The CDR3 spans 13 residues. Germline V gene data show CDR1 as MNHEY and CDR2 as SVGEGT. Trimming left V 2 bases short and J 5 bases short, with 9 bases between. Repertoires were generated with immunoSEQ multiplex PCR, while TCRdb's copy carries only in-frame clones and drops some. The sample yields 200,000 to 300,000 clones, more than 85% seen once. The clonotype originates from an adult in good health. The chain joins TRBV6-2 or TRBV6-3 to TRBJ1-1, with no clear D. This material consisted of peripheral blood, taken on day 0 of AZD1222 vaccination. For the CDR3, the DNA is TGTGCCAGCAGTTACCGGGGAGGGACTGAAGCTTTCTTT. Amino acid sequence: CASSYRGGTEAFF.